The 12 T cell receptor beta chains in this list originate from one sample, sequenced in a study of pediatric ulcerative colitis. One to two pinch biopsies were taken from the rectum during colonoscopy. Repertoires were generated with immunoSEQ multiplex PCR, while TCRdb's copy carries only in-frame clones and drops some. The repertoire holds 30,000 to 40,000 clones, with about 75% as singletons. The material sequenced was gut tissue. The receptors here all came from a boy under 18 with severe ulcerative colitis.

The chain couples TRBV18 to TRBJ1-1; D not resolved. Germline CDR1 is KGHSH and CDR2 is LQKENI. CDR3 length: 14 residues. V shed 3 bases and J shed 6 bases, with 14 bases lying between them. The CDR3 region has the DNA TGTGCCAGCTCACCGATAACCCCAAGGCCTGAAGCTTTCTTT. Encoded protein: CASSPITPRPEAFF.

The chain joins TRBV5-7 to TRBJ1-5; 7 bases agree with TRBD1. TRBV5-7 is classed as an ORF, of uncertain function. J gave up 2 bases and V 3 bases, and 17 bases lay outside the gene matches. The CDR3 length is 19 residues. This chain's CDR3 is CASSSHRDRTIVGNQPQHF. The CDR3 DNA reads TGTGCCAGCAGCTCACACCGGGACAGAACCATAGTCGGCAATCAGCCCCAGCATTTT.

The chain is built from TRBV30 and TRBJ1-1, with TRBD1 as a possible D gene (5 bases). Germline assignment: CDR1 GTSNPN and CDR2 SVGIG (reference sequence). This CDR3 is built from 13 residues. Trimming took off 1 base at V and 7 bases at J, with 13 bases between the two ends. The DNA for the CDR3 is TGTGCCTGGAGTGCCGGAAGGGGCCATGAAGCTTTCTTT. The encoded protein is CAWSAGRGHEAFF.

The V and J genes are TRBV28 and TRBJ2-5, with no clear D. There are 13 residues in the CDR3. Looked up from germline, CDR1 is MDHEN and CDR2 is SYDVKM. V was shortened by 2 bases and J by 3 bases, with 7 bases between the two germline ends. CDR3 amino acids: CASSLGRKETQYF. CDR3 DNA sequence: TGTGCCAGCAGTTTAGGGCGAAAAGAGACCCAGTACTTC.

The V and J genes are TRBV9 and TRBJ1-3; tentatively, D is TRBD1 (6 bases). The CDR3 extends over 17 amino acids. The ends were cut back, 3 bases at V and 2 bases at J, with 18 bases in the middle. CDR1 and CDR2 (germline): SGDLS, YYNGEE. CDR3 bases: TGTGCCAGCAGCGCGACCCCCGGGACACTAGCTGGAAACACCATATATTTT. It yields the protein CASSATPGTLAGNTIYF. The whole variable domain, remainder taken from reference TRBV9 and TRBJ1-3, is DSGVTQTPKHLITATGQRVTLRCSPRSGDLSVYWYQQSLDQGLQFLIQYYNGEERAKGNILERFSAQQFPDLHSELNLSSLELGDSALYFCASSATPGTLAGNTIYFGEGSWLTVV.

The chain uses TRBV9 and TRBJ2-5; the D call may be TRBD1 or TRBD2 (6 bases each). Between the trimmed V and J ends, which lost 0 bases and 4 bases, there was a span of 13 bases. This CDR3 contains 15 residues. CDR1 and CDR2 (germline): SGDLS, YYNGEE. The CDR3: CASSVGNRGRETQYF. CDR3 nucleotide sequence: TGTGCCAGCAGCGTAGGTAACCGGGGGCGAGAGACCCAGTACTTC.

The chain combines TRBV4-1 with TRBJ2-5; D call uncertain. CDR1 MGHRA and CDR2 YSYEKL come from the germline V gene. The CDR3 extends over 13 amino acids. Trimming pared 4 bases from V and 4 bases from J, leaving 10 bases between. This chain's CDR3 is CASSPVILETQYF. The CDR3 nucleotides read TGCGCCAGCAGCCCGGTCATACTAGAGACCCAGTACTTC.

The chain couples TRBV7-9 to TRBJ1-1; unclear D gene. The V end lost 5 bases, the J end lost 4 bases, and 14 bases lay between the germline ends. The CDR3 loop spans 14 amino acids. Germline loops: CDR1 SEHNR, CDR2 FQNEAQ (reference sequence). In DNA, the CDR3 is TGTGCCAGCAGCCTGATAAGGTTGAGCACTGAAGCTTTCTTT. Amino acid sequence: CASSLIRLSTEAFF.

The chain couples TRBV2 to TRBJ2-7, with no clear D. Trimming shortened V by 8 bases and J by 7 bases, and 12 bases separated the two germline ends. Germline V CDR1 and CDR2: SNHLY, FYNNEI. The CDR3 is made up of 11 amino acids. The chain's CDR3 is CASSDFQEQYF. CDR3 DNA: TGTGCCAGCTCAGACTTCCAGGAGCAGTACTTC.

The V call is TRBV28, the J call TRBJ2-2, with D possibly TRBD2 on 5 matching bases. CDR1 and CDR2 (germline): MDHEN, SYDVKM. This CDR3 contains 13 residues. Trimming removed 8 bases from V and 3 bases from J, with 10 bases in between. Here the CDR3 reads CASGTGDTGELFF. DNA of the CDR3: TGTGCCAGCGGAACCGGGGACACCGGGGAGCTGTTTTTT. Full variable domain (outside the CDR3, taken from reference TRBV28 and TRBJ2-2): DVKVTQSSRYLVKRTGEKVFLECVQDMDHENMFWYRQDPGLGLRLIYFSYDVKMKEKGDIPEGYSVSREKKERFSLILESASTNQTSMYLCASGTGDTGELFFGEGSRLTVL.

The chain recombines TRBV28 with TRBJ2-3, with 12 bases that match TRBD2. The CDR3 loop spans 16 amino acids. The V and J ends lost 4 bases and 4 bases, in that order; junction bases with no gene match: 6. Looked up from germline, CDR1 is MDHEN and CDR2 is SYDVKM. CDR3 bases: TGTGCCAGCAGTTCGGCTAGCGGGGGGGCCGCAGATACGCAGTATTTT. It is translated as CASSSASGGAADTQYF.

As to this clone: Other nucleotide sequences from this sample produce the same CDR3. The chain has TRBV7-2 and TRBJ2-5, with D tentatively TRBD2 (6 bases). V lost 5 bases and J 2 bases, leaving 12 bases between the germline ends. The germline V gene encodes CDR1 SGHTA and CDR2 FQGNSA. The CDR3 covers 14 residues. CDR3 DNA: TGTGCCAGCAGCCCCTGGGGGAGGCAAGAGACCCAGTACTTC. Translated: CASSPWGRQETQYF. The entire variable domain, with the rest obtained from reference TRBV7-2 and TRBJ2-5, is as follows: GAGVSQSPSNKVTEKGKDVELRCDPISGHTALYWYRQSLGQGLEFLIYFQGNSAPDKSGLPSDRFSAERTGGSVSTLTIQRTQQEDSAVYLCASSPWGRQETQYFGPGTRLLVL.